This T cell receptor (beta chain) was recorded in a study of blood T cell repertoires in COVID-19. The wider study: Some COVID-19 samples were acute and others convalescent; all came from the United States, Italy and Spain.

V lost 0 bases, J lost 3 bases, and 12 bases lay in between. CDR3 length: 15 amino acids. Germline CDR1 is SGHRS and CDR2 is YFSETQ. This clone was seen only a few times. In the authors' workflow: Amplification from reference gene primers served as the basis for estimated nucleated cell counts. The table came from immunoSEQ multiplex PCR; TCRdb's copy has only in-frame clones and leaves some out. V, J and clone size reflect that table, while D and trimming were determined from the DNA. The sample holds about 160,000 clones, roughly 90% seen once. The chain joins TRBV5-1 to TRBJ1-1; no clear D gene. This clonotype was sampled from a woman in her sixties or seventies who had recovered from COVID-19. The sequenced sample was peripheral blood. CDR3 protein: CASSLDSPIYTEAFF. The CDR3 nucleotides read TGCGCCAGCAGCTTGGACTCTCCCATCTACACTGAAGCTTTCTTT.